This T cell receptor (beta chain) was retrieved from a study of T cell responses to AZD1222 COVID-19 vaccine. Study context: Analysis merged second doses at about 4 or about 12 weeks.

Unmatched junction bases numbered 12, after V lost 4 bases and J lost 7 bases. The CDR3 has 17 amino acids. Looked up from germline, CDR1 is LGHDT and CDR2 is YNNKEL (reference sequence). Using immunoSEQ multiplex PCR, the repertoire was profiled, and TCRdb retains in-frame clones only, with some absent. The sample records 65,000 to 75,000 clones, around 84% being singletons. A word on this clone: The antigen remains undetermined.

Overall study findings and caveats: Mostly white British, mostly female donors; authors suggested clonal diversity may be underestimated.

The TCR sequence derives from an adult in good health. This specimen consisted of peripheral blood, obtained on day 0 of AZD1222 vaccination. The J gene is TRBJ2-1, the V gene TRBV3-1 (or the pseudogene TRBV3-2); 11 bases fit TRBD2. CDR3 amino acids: CASSLSNPGLAANEQFF. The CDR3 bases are TGTGCCAGCAGCCTCTCAAATCCGGGACTAGCGGCGAATGAGCAGTTCTTC.